The 17 T cell receptor beta chains presented below share a single source sample, sequenced in a study of control samples from healthy donors and cancer patients (dated by TCRdb to the early 2020s). The library relied on the immunoSEQ multiplex PCR assay. What TCRdb holds here is the immuneACCESS table cut down to in-frame rearrangements. Part of the clones is not present; checked against another copy, under half of the missing clones reflect an unresolved V gene, and the others are unexplained. For this sample the table gives around 96,000 clones, of which just over 90% were detected only once. The ten largest clones add up to approximately 7.6% of the sample. The sample taken for sequencing was blood. These receptors originate from a man between 18 and 29 years old in good health.

The V call is TRBV3-1 (or the pseudogene TRBV3-2), the J call TRBJ2-1, with TRBD2 matching over 7 bases. CDR3 length equals 15 residues. Germline CDR1 reads LGHDT; CDR2 reads YNNKEL (reference sequence). J lost 7 bases, V lost 6 bases, and 12 bases had no gene match. The CDR3 loop reads CASSRPGRGENEQFF. The DNA of the CDR3 is TGTGCCAGCAGTCGTCCGGGCCGGGGGGAAAATGAGCAGTTCTTC.

This chain connects TRBV25-1 to TRBJ2-1, with 10 bases matching TRBD2. There are 15 residues in the CDR3. The germline V gene encodes CDR1 MGHDK and CDR2 SYGVNS. The junction had 6 bases not matched to a gene; V was cut back by 10 bases and J by 0 bases. The CDR3 reads CATRASGSSYNEQFF. For the CDR3, the DNA is TGTGCCACCCGAGCTAGCGGGAGCTCCTACAATGAGCAGTTCTTC.

The chain links TRBV5-6 to TRBJ2-3; 11 bases fit TRBD2. Germline V gives CDR1 SGHDT, CDR2 YYEEEE. V shed 6 bases, J shed 1 base, and the junction held 7 bases outside the gene matches. CDR3 length: 16 amino acids. The CDR3 DNA reads as TGTGCCAGCACCGTACAACTAGCGGGAGGCACAGATACGCAGTATTTT. It encodes CASTVQLAGGTDTQYF.

The V call is TRBV13, the J call TRBJ1-1, with a possible D match to TRBD1 (6 bases). The V end was cut by 5 bases, the J end by 1 base, with 11 bases between. CDR1 PRHDT and CDR2 FYEKMQ come from the germline V gene (reference sequence). The CDR3 is 14 residues long. The CDR3 loop reads CASSLPTGNTEAFF. As DNA, the CDR3 is TGTGCCAGCAGCCTTCCGACAGGGAACACTGAAGCTTTCTTT.

This clone was observed a single time. The chain employs TRBV5-4 and TRBJ1-1; D gene ambiguous. Germline V gene lookup returns CDR1 SGHNT and CDR2 YYREEE (reference sequence). The CDR3 runs 14 residues. V shed 0 bases and J shed 1 base, with 7 bases lying between them. Written as DNA, the CDR3 is TGTGCCAGCAGCTTGGACCACGGGAACACTGAAGCTTTCTTT. It translates to CASSLDHGNTEAFF.

The V gene is TRBV3-1 (or the pseudogene TRBV3-2), the J gene TRBJ1-1; maybe TRBD1 (6 bases). CDR3 length: 17 residues. Germline loops: CDR1 LGHDT, CDR2 YNNKEL (reference sequence). Trimming shortened V by 3 bases and J by 0 bases, and 17 bases separated the two germline ends. This chain's CDR3 is CASSHNRQASMNTEAFF. CDR3 DNA sequence: TGTGCCAGCAGCCACAACCGACAGGCCTCTATGAACACTGAAGCTTTCTTT.

The V and J genes are TRBV10-2 and TRBJ1-1; no clear D. V was trimmed by 6 bases and J by 0 bases, leaving 11 bases between them. This CDR3 is built from 14 residues. The germline CDR1 and CDR2 sequences are WSHSY and SAAADI. CDR3 bases: TGCGCCAGCAGGACGGACCTTCTGAACACTGAAGCTTTCTTT. It is translated as CASRTDLLNTEAFF.

This rearrangement joins TRBV24-1 to TRBJ1-1; a possible D gene is TRBD1 (6 bases). The germline V and J ends were trimmed by 1 base and 3 bases, with 11 bases remaining between them. This CDR3 is built from 15 residues. The germline V gene encodes CDR1 KGHDR and CDR2 SFDVKD. The CDR3 protein is CATSDFRAGDTEAFF. The CDR3 DNA is TGTGCCACCAGTGATTTCAGGGCAGGGGACACTGAAGCTTTCTTT.

The rearrangement joins TRBV13 to TRBJ2-1; TRBD2 matches at 8 bases. The CDR3 sequence is 15 residues long. Germline loops: CDR1 PRHDT, CDR2 FYEKMQ (reference sequence). Trimming took 5 bases from V and 2 from J; bases not matched to a gene: 5. Here the CDR3 reads CASSTGTSPYNEQFF. The DNA for the CDR3 is TGTGCCAGCAGCACCGGGACTAGTCCCTACAATGAGCAGTTCTTC.

The rearrangement uses TRBV5-4 and TRBJ2-5, with D possibly being TRBD1 (5 bases). CDR1 SGHNT and CDR2 YYREEE come from the germline V gene (reference sequence). V lost 5 bases and J lost 5, with 19 bases in between. The CDR3 is 15 residues long. For the CDR3, the DNA is TGTGCCAGCAGTCCCACAGGAGTACCAAGTGAGACCCAGTACTTC. This encodes CASSPTGVPSETQYF. The variable domain in full, completed from reference TRBV5-4 and TRBJ2-5, reads ETGVTQSPTHLIKTRGQQVTLRCSSQSGHNTVSWYQQALGQGPQFIFQYYREEENGRGNFPPRFSGLQFPNYSSELNVNALELDDSALYLCASSPTGVPSETQYFGPGTRLLVL.

The chain joins TRBV3-1 (or the pseudogene TRBV3-2) to TRBJ2-1; tentatively, D is TRBD1 or TRBD2 (5 bases each). Germline V CDR1 and CDR2: LGHDT, YNNKEL (reference sequence). V lost 7 bases and J 4 bases, leaving 17 bases between the germline ends. The length of the CDR3 is 15 residues. The CDR3 here is CASTRIRDAYNEQFF. In DNA, the CDR3 is TGTGCCAGCACCCGAATCCGGGACGCGTACAATGAGCAGTTCTTC.

This clone was observed a few times. This sequence joins TRBV19 and TRBJ2-1, with D perhaps TRBD1 (6 bases). CDR3 length equals 13 residues. The germline CDR1 and CDR2 sequences are LNHDA and SQIVND (reference sequence). V was cut by 6 bases and J by 8 bases, with 14 bases left in between. CDR3 loop: CASSFQGWDEQFF. Here the CDR3 DNA reads TGTGCCAGTAGCTTCCAGGGGTGGGATGAGCAGTTCTTC.

CDR3 amino acids: CAISANTGGSGNTIYF. As DNA, the CDR3 is TGTGCCATCAGTGCAAATACAGGGGGCTCTGGAAACACCATATATTTT. This chain links TRBV10-3 with TRBJ1-3, with TRBD1 matching over 8 bases. The CDR3 totals 16 residues. J lost 0 bases, V lost 4 bases, and 5 bases had no gene match. Per germline, CDR1 ENHRY and CDR2 SYGVKD.

V usage is TRBV7-8 and J usage is TRBJ1-1; possibly TRBD1 for D (6 bases). The CDR3 runs to 15 residues. The germline V and J ends were trimmed by 4 bases and 0 bases, with 12 bases remaining between them. CDR1 and CDR2 from the germline V gene are SGHVS and FQNEAQ. Here the CDR3 DNA reads TGTGCCAGCAGCTCAGGACAGTTCATGAACACTGAAGCTTTCTTT. It is translated as CASSSGQFMNTEAFF.

This clone was seen only a few times. The rearrangement uses TRBV6-2 or TRBV6-3 and TRBJ1-4; no definite D call. V dropped 5 bases and J dropped 0 bases, with 16 bases sitting between them. Germline CDR1 is MNHEY and CDR2 is SVGEGT. This CDR3 region has 17 residues. In DNA, the CDR3 is TGTGCCAGCAGTACAGTCTTCATACGAGCAACTAATGAAAAACTGTTTTTT. Amino acid sequence: CASSTVFIRATNEKLFF.

The chain is built from TRBV5-1 and TRBJ1-2; D possibly corresponds to TRBD1 (6 bases). The CDR3 spans 13 residues. Germline V gene lookup returns CDR1 SGHRS and CDR2 YFSETQ. With 5 bases removed from V and 7 bases from J, the gap between germline ends came to 15 bases. CDR3 region: CASRRGEESGYTF. CDR3 nucleotides: TGCGCCAGCAGGAGGGGGGAAGAGAGTGGCTACACCTTC.

The rearrangement links TRBV6-5 to TRBJ2-5; D remains ambiguous. V lost 2 bases and J lost 0, with 4 bases in between. This CDR3 comprises 13 residues. The germline CDR1 and CDR2 sequences are MNHEY and SVGAGI. DNA for the CDR3: TGTGCCAGCAGTTACGGGGACCAAGAGACCCAGTACTTC. It codes for CASSYGDQETQYF.